This record looks at one TCR beta chain sequence and its context. Its antigen is unidentified. The CDR3 has 15 residues. V shed 0 bases and J shed 2 bases, with 11 bases lying between them. Germline-derived CDR1 and CDR2 are SGHAT and FQNNGV. Treatment indicated: 19 received Ad26.COV2.S at low or high dose, single or two shots; roughly 5 received placebo; per-sample allocation not given. Specimens were obtained on day 63 following the first vaccine or placebo injection. Profiling relied on immunoSEQ multiplex PCR, and the TCRdb table lists in-frame clones only, not all of them. In the table there are some 340,000 clones, 70% to 90% of which are singletons. These data are taken from a study of Ad26.COV2.S vaccination and SARS-CoV-2 variants. Across the whole study: Into the muscle, Ad26.COV2.S was dosed once or twice, 56 days apart. Study results and limitations: Possible underestimation of total T cell responses by the TCR breadth and depth analyses was noted. Placebo recipients trailed vaccine recipients in spike-specific TCR breadth. Whether participants received vaccine or placebo, their non-spike TCR breadth was similar.

The TCR sequence derives from a person aged 18 to 59 who received the Ad26.COV2.S COVID-19 vaccine or a placebo. The rearrangement links TRBV11-2 to TRBJ2-7; D is possibly TRBD1 (6 bases). The specimen comprised peripheral blood, sampled in a trial of Ad26.COV2.S vaccine versus placebo. CDR3 coding DNA: TGTGCCAGCAGCTTAGAGAACAGGGCTACCTACGAGCAGTACTTC. Its protein is CASSLENRATYEQYF.